The source of this TCR beta chain is a study of cytomegalovirus exposure and HLA in healthy donors. A note on this clone: No antigen is known for it.

The CDR3 extends over 15 amino acids. V dropped 5 bases and J dropped 2 bases, with 15 bases sitting between them. The germline V gene encodes CDR1 MDHEN and CDR2 SYDVKM. Study conclusions and caveats: There were 150 to 200 TCR beta chains listed as cytomegalovirus-associated.

Produced via immunoSEQ multiplex PCR; TCRdb's table is partial and in-frame only. The sample has over 85,000 clones, roughly nine tenths seen once. The chain joins TRBV28 to TRBJ1-1; tentative D call: TRBD1 (6 bases). Sequenced: PBMCs. The receptor comes from a woman aged 18 to 35 in good health and CMV-seronegative. CDR3 DNA: TGTGCCAGCAGTCCGCACAGGGTAGCAAACACTGAAGCTTTCTTT. Translation gives CASSPHRVANTEAFF.